The 20 T cell receptor beta chains reported below all come from one sample, sequenced in a study of blood T cell repertoires in COVID-19. Here immunoSEQ multiplex PCR was the method, and the copy in TCRdb shows in-frame clones only, minus some. The profile shows 140,000 to 150,000 clones, just under 85% of them singletons. Sequenced material: PBMCs or T cells enriched from blood (not recorded which). The receptors were sampled from a woman between 45 and 65 years old with acute COVID-19.

This clone was seen a handful of times. The genes are TRBV28 and TRBJ1-2; 8 bases align to TRBD1. CDR1 is MDHEN, CDR2 SYDVKM, per germline. V lost 6 bases to trimming and J lost 4 bases; unmatched junction nucleotides: 7. This CDR3 comprises 14 residues. The CDR3 region has the DNA TGTGCCAGCAGCGAAATTGGGACAGGCTATGGCTACACCTTC. It specifies CASSEIGTGYGYTF.

Remarks on this clone: The sample has other DNA sequences that encode this CDR3 too. The chain employs TRBV6-5 and TRBJ1-2, with TRBD1 matching over 7 bases. J lost 4 bases, V lost 6 bases, and 5 bases had no gene match. The CDR3 covers 13 residues. Looked up from germline, CDR1 is MNHEY and CDR2 is SVGAGI. The CDR3 DNA is TGTGCCAGCAGCCCGACAGGGTCCTATGGCTACACCTTC. This gives the protein CASSPTGSYGYTF.

This chain connects TRBV11-3 to TRBJ1-2, with TRBD1 matching 11 bases. The CDR3 runs to 14 residues. V dropped 0 bases and J dropped 6; count of bases not matched to a gene: 0. Germline V gene data show CDR1 as SGHNT and CDR2 as YENEEA. The CDR3 DNA sequence: TGTGCCAGCAGCTTAGAGGACAGGGGGCATGGCTACACCTTC. Translating it yields CASSLEDRGHGYTF.

This rearrangement joins TRBV4-1 to TRBJ1-1; a possible D gene is TRBD1 (5 bases). The CDR3 covers 15 residues. V was pared by 1 base and J by 4 bases, with 13 bases between. Per germline, CDR1 MGHRA and CDR2 YSYEKL. The CDR3 DNA reads TGCGCCAGCAGCCAAGTTGGTCTGGGGGGCACTGAAGCTTTCTTT. Translating it yields CASSQVGLGGTEAFF.

V gene TRBV10-1 combines with J gene TRBJ2-7; TRBD1 aligns across 10 bases. CDR1 is WNHNN and CDR2 is SYGVQD in the germline V gene (reference sequence). This CDR3 contains 13 residues. With 11 bases clipped from V and 5 bases from J, the junction kept 9 bases outside the gene matches. The CDR3 region has the DNA TGCGCCGGGGCGAGACAGGGGGCCCACGAGCAGTACTTC. Translated, it gives CAGARQGAHEQYF.

This sequence joins TRBV11-3 and TRBJ2-2; 7 nucleotides agree with TRBD1. V was pared by 5 bases and J by 4 bases, with 4 bases of the junction left unmatched. The CDR3 consists of 14 residues. CDR1 is SGHNT and CDR2 is YENEEA in the germline V gene. CDR3 DNA: TGTGCCAGCAGCCATCCAGGGGGCACCGGGGAGCTGTTTTTT. Protein sequence: CASSHPGGTGELFF.

The V call is TRBV7-9, the J call TRBJ1-2, with D perhaps matching TRBD1 (6 bases). V shed 4 bases and J shed 10 bases, with 22 bases lying between them. CDR1 SEHNR and CDR2 FQNEAQ come from the germline V gene (reference sequence). The CDR3 extends over 15 amino acids. CDR3 loop: CASSSSQGVLLDYTF. The CDR3 nucleotides are TGTGCCAGCAGCTCGTCACAGGGTGTTCTCCTGGACTACACCTTC.

This clone is a singleton in its sample. This chain links TRBV28 with TRBJ1-2; the match to TRBD1 covers 7 bases. The CDR3 spans 19 residues. The V gene end was trimmed by 6 bases and the J gene end by 4 bases; junction bases not matched to a gene: 23. Germline CDR1 is MDHEN and CDR2 is SYDVKM. Here the CDR3 reads CASRSSTGQGDRDLYGYTF. Written as DNA, the CDR3 is TGTGCCAGCAGGAGCTCCACTGGGCAGGGGGACCGAGATCTCTATGGCTACACCTTC.

This chain links TRBV6-6 with TRBJ1-2; 7 bases fit TRBD1. There are 14 residues in the CDR3. The ends lost 7 bases at V and 5 bases at J; junction bases unmatched: 10. Germline V lookup: CDR1 MNHNY, CDR2 SVGAGI (reference sequence). The CDR3 sequence: CASTYSGQEYGYTF. CDR3 nucleotides: TGTGCCAGCACCTACTCAGGACAGGAATATGGCTACACCTTC.

J is TRBJ2-5 and V is TRBV5-1; possible D gene TRBD1, 6 bases. The germline V gene encodes CDR1 SGHRS and CDR2 YFSETQ. This CDR3 contains 14 residues. The V end was cut by 0 bases, the J end by 4 bases, with 10 bases between. This CDR3 reads CASSLDVRGETQYF. CDR3 bases: TGCGCCAGCAGCTTGGACGTCAGGGGAGAGACCCAGTACTTC.

The CDR3 nucleotides read TGTGCCAGCAGGCCTCTAGCGGGACTCTCCTACAATGAGCAGTTCTTC. It is translated as CASRPLAGLSYNEQFF. The V gene is TRBV7-6, the J gene TRBJ2-1; TRBD2 matches 9 bases. This CDR3 region has 16 residues. Unmatched junction bases numbered 6, after V lost 6 bases and J lost 0 bases. Germline V gives CDR1 SGHVS, CDR2 FNYEAQ. The whole variable domain, filled in from reference TRBV7-6 and TRBJ2-1, reads GAGVSQSPRYKVTKRGQDVALRCDPISGHVSLYWYRQALGQGPEFLTYFNYEAQQDKSGLPNDRFSAERPEGSISTLTIQRTEQRDSAMYRCASRPLAGLSYNEQFFGPGTRLTVL.

The J gene is TRBJ1-5, the V gene TRBV12-3 or TRBV12-4, with D perhaps matching TRBD1 (5 bases). Trimming took off 3 bases at V and 9 bases at J, with 6 bases between the two ends. There are 11 residues in the CDR3. CDR3: CASSLGGPQHF. In nucleotides, the CDR3 is TGTGCCAGCAGTTTGGGGGGGCCCCAGCATTTT.

The rearrangement uses TRBV7-6 and TRBJ2-5; the match to TRBD1 covers 7 bases. CDR1 is SGHVS, CDR2 FNYEAQ, per germline. The V segment lost 4 bases and the J segment 0 bases; nucleotides outside the gene matches: 5. The CDR3 totals 15 residues. For the CDR3, the DNA is TGTGCCAGCAGCTCCGGGACAGCGTACCAAGAGACCCAGTACTTC. As protein: CASSSGTAYQETQYF.

This chain joins TRBV4-2 and TRBJ1-3; D uncertain. Germline values: CDR1 LGHNA, CDR2 YNFKEQ. Trimming removed 1 base from V and 4 bases from J, with 8 bases in between. This CDR3 has 14 residues. This CDR3 is CASSQGLSGNTIYF. CDR3 DNA sequence: TGTGCCAGCAGCCAAGGTCTGAGCGGAAACACCATATATTTT.

This clone has just a few counts. The chain employs TRBV9 and TRBJ2-1, with 9 positions matching TRBD2. The CDR3 runs to 15 residues. Losses at the gene ends were 3 bases for V and 0 bases for J; bases not matched to a gene: 1. Germline V gene sequence: CDR1 SGDLS, CDR2 YYNGEE. The CDR3 region is CASSASGISYNEQFF. Written as DNA, the CDR3 is TGTGCCAGCAGCGCTAGCGGGATCTCCTACAATGAGCAGTTCTTC.

The rearrangement links TRBV30 to TRBJ2-7; 10 bases agree with TRBD1. The CDR3 is made up of 13 amino acids. Trimming cost V 0 bases and J 4 bases; bases outside gene matches: 0. Germline values: CDR1 GTSNPN, CDR2 SVGIG (reference sequence). CDR3 loop: CAWSVDRGYEQYF. CDR3 sequence (DNA): TGTGCCTGGAGTGTGGACAGGGGGTACGAGCAGTACTTC.

V usage is TRBV10-3 and J usage is TRBJ2-5, with TRBD1 as a possible D gene (6 bases). Germline CDR1 and CDR2: ENHRY and SYGVKD. V was cut by 2 bases and J by 6 bases, with 28 bases left in between. This CDR3 spans 19 amino acids. DNA of the CDR3: TGTGCCATCAGTGAGGCGGCGAACGCCAGGGGTGGGGGTTTCCAGACCCAGTACTTC. Protein: CAISEAANARGGGFQTQYF.

The gene calls are TRBV9 and TRBJ2-7, with 10 nucleotides matching TRBD1. Germline V gene lookup returns CDR1 SGDLS and CDR2 YYNGEE. Trimming took 3 bases from V and 1 from J; bases not matched to a gene: 4. The CDR3 contains 15 residues. CDR3 loop: CASSAGTGASYEQYF. Here the CDR3 DNA reads TGTGCCAGCAGCGCCGGGACAGGGGCGTCCTACGAGCAGTACTTC.

V gene TRBV9 combines with J gene TRBJ1-2; D might be TRBD1 (5 bases). Deletions cut 4 bases from V and 8 bases from J, with 12 bases between. This CDR3 comprises 12 residues. Germline V CDR1 and CDR2: SGDLS, YYNGEE. In DNA form, the CDR3 reads TGTGCCAGCAGCACTGACAGTCGCGGCTACACCTTC. Amino acid sequence: CASSTDSRGYTF.

This chain joins TRBV11-3 and TRBJ2-2, with D tentatively TRBD2 (6 bases). CDR1 SGHNT and CDR2 YENEEA come from the germline V gene. V shed 5 bases and J shed 0 bases, with 13 bases lying between them. The CDR3 sequence is 16 residues long. The CDR3 spells CASSGSSGANTGELFF. DNA of the CDR3: TGTGCCAGCAGCGGCAGTAGCGGAGCGAACACCGGGGAGCTGTTTTTT. The full variable domain, its missing parts supplied by reference TRBV11-3 and TRBJ2-2, is EAGVVQSPRYKIIEKKQPVAFWCNPISGHNTLYWYLQNLGQGPELLIRYENEEAVDDSQLPKDRFSAERLKGVDSTLKIQPAELGDSAVYLCASSGSSGANTGELFFGEGSRLTVL.